One and the same sample provided the 15 T cell receptor beta chains below, sequenced in a study of cytomegalovirus exposure and HLA in healthy donors. PCR used 60 Vbeta primers and 13 Jbeta primers. Profiling relied on immunoSEQ multiplex PCR, and the TCRdb table lists in-frame clones only, not all of them. There are around 160,000 clones in the sample; 65% to 80% occur only once, and about 4.7% lies in the top ten. Sequencing was carried out using PBMCs. The receptors come from a man younger than 30 in good health and CMV-seropositive.

The V and J genes are TRBV5-4 and TRBJ2-2; a possible D gene is TRBD1 (5 bases). This CDR3 is 15 amino acids long. Trimming removed 0 bases at V and 6 bases at J, with 12 bases between. The V gene's germline CDR1 is SGHNT and CDR2 YYREEE (reference sequence). CDR3 DNA sequence: TGTGCCAGCAGCTTGGACCAGGGATCGGCCGGGGAGCTGTTTTTT. Protein: CASSLDQGSAGELFF.

This clone has at least ten counts. The gene calls are TRBV2 and TRBJ2-3; 9 bases match TRBD2. The CDR3 spans 15 residues. J was trimmed by 0 bases and V by 4 bases; bases with no gene match: 2. Germline V lookup: CDR1 SNHLY, CDR2 FYNNEI. CDR3 bases: TGTGCCAGCAGTGGGACTAGCGCGAGCACAGATACGCAGTATTTT. Translation gives CASSGTSASTDTQYF. Based on the CDR3 plus reference TRBV2 and TRBJ2-3, the full variable domain is EPEVTQTPSHQVTQMGQEVILRCVPISNHLYFYWYRQILGQKVEFLVSFYNNEISEKSEIFDDQFSVERPDGSNFTLKIRSTKLEDSAMYFCASSGTSASTDTQYFGPGTRLTVL.

Comments on this clone: This CDR3 is also generated by other DNA sequences in the sample. The chain has TRBV27 and TRBJ1-1; D unclear. The CDR3 is 12 residues long. The ends were cut back, 2 bases at V and 8 bases at J, with 9 bases in the middle. Germline loops: CDR1 MNHEY, CDR2 SMNVEV (reference sequence). CDR3 residues: CASSLVGREAFF. The CDR3 DNA is TGTGCCAGCAGTTTAGTAGGGAGGGAAGCTTTCTTT.

V and J are TRBV7-2 and TRBJ1-1; perhaps TRBD1 as D (5 bases). V was shortened by 1 base and J by 0 bases, with 18 bases between the two germline ends. Per the germline V gene, CDR1 is SGHTA and CDR2 is FQGNSA. The CDR3 has 18 residues. For the CDR3, the DNA is TGTGCCAGCAGCTTAGATGCGGGGGGGTTCTCTATGAACACTGAAGCTTTCTTT. Translation: CASSLDAGGFSMNTEAFF.

The rearrangement links TRBV4-1 to TRBJ1-1, with D tentatively TRBD1 (5 bases). Deletions cut 5 bases from V and 1 base from J, with 11 bases between. The CDR3 runs to 14 residues. The germline gives CDR1 MGHRA, CDR2 YSYEKL. The CDR3 DNA reads as TGCGCCAGCAGCGGACCGACAGAGAACACTGAAGCTTTCTTT. It yields the protein CASSGPTENTEAFF.

V gene TRBV27 combines with J gene TRBJ1-1; no firm D call. This CDR3 has 13 residues. Trimming pared 5 bases from V and 3 bases from J, leaving 10 bases between. The germline CDR1 and CDR2 sequences are MNHEY and SMNVEV (reference sequence). CDR3 residues: CASSPGWYTEAFF. As DNA, the CDR3 is TGTGCCAGCAGTCCCGGTTGGTACACTGAAGCTTTCTTT.

The J gene is TRBJ1-2, the V gene TRBV11-3, with TRBD1 as a possible D gene (6 bases). Germline V lookup: CDR1 SGHNT, CDR2 YENEEA. The V end was cut by 6 bases, the J end by 3 bases, with 26 bases between. This CDR3 comprises 18 residues. CDR3 in amino acids: CASSRGGAYTDQDYGYTF. The DNA of the CDR3 is TGTGCCAGCAGTCGAGGGGGGGCCTACACCGACCAAGACTATGGCTACACCTTC.

V usage is TRBV10-3 and J usage is TRBJ1-2, with 7 bases aligning to TRBD1. This CDR3 has 17 amino acids. The trim removed 10 bases at V and 3 bases at J, leaving 20 bases unmatched. CDR1 ENHRY and CDR2 SYGVKD come from the germline V gene. In DNA, the CDR3 is TGTGCCACCGGGGATGGGGCGAACTTACAGGGGTACTATGGCTACACCTTC. The encoded protein is CATGDGANLQGYYGYTF.

The chain couples TRBV2 to TRBJ2-3; 9 nucleotides align to TRBD2. CDR1 and CDR2 from the germline V gene are SNHLY and FYNNEI. The V gene end was trimmed by 3 bases and the J gene end by 0 bases; junction bases not matched to a gene: 7. The CDR3 spans 17 residues. CDR3 protein: CASSDPTSGPSTDTQYF. CDR3 nucleotide sequence: TGTGCCAGCAGTGACCCTACTAGCGGGCCTAGCACAGATACGCAGTATTTT. The full variable domain, completed using reference TRBV2 and TRBJ2-3, is EPEVTQTPSHQVTQMGQEVILRCVPISNHLYFYWYRQILGQKVEFLVSFYNNEISEKSEIFDDQFSVERPDGSNFTLKIRSTKLEDSAMYFCASSDPTSGPSTDTQYFGPGTRLTVL.

V is TRBV18 and J is TRBJ2-5; 10 bases match TRBD1. Germline V gene lookup returns CDR1 KGHSH and CDR2 LQKENI. The CDR3 contains 17 residues. J was trimmed by 4 bases and V by 0 bases; bases with no gene match: 8. Here the CDR3 DNA reads TGTGCCAGCTCACCACCTACCGGGACAGGGGTTGGAGAGACCCAGTACTTC. This encodes CASSPPTGTGVGETQYF. The full variable domain, rest sourced from reference TRBV18 and TRBJ2-5, is NAGVMQNPRHLVRRRGQEARLRCSPMKGHSHVYWYRQLPEEGLKFMVYLQKENIIDESGMPKERFSAEFPKEGPSILRIQQVVRGDSAAYFCASSPPTGTGVGETQYFGPGTRLLVL.

The chain joins TRBV6-1 to TRBJ1-2; D perhaps matches TRBD1 (6 bases). Trimming stripped 11 bases from V and 8 bases from J, with 21 bases between. Germline-derived CDR1 and CDR2 are MNHNS and SASEGT. The CDR3 spans 13 residues. CDR3 coding DNA: TGTGCCTGCGGACTGGGGGCGCAACAAGGCTACACCTTC. This sequence encodes CACGLGAQQGYTF.

The chain recombines TRBV5-6 with TRBJ1-1, with a weak D call TRBD1 (5 bases). V was clipped by 1 base and J by 0 bases, with 10 bases between them. The CDR3 has 15 amino acids. The V gene's germline CDR1 is SGHDT and CDR2 YYEEEE. The CDR3 spells CASSLFGALNTEAFF. The CDR3 region has the DNA TGTGCCAGCAGCTTGTTTGGGGCGCTGAACACTGAAGCTTTCTTT. The full variable domain, rest sourced from reference TRBV5-6 and TRBJ1-1, is DAGVTQSPTHLIKTRGQQVTLRCSPKSGHDTVSWYQQALGQGPQFIFQYYEEEERQRGNFPDRFSGHQFPNYSSELNVNALLLGDSALYLCASSLFGALNTEAFFGQGTRLTVV.

V is TRBV6-1 and J is TRBJ2-7; TRBD1 matches at 8 bases. Germline CDR1 MNHNS, CDR2 SASEGT. J lost 0 bases, V lost 4 bases, and 5 bases had no gene match. CDR3 length equals 15 residues. CDR3 protein: CASSAGQGTSYEQYV. The CDR3 DNA reads as TGTGCCAGCAGTGCCGGACAGGGAACCTCCTACGAGCAGTACGTC.

The chain employs TRBV6-1 and TRBJ1-2, with D perhaps matching TRBD1 (5 bases). The CDR3 has 17 amino acids. V lost 2 bases and J 3 bases, leaving 19 bases between the germline ends. Germline CDR1 MNHNS, CDR2 SASEGT. The CDR3 region is CASSETNWGESDYGYTF. The CDR3 region has the DNA TGTGCCAGCAGTGAAACTAATTGGGGCGAGTCGGACTATGGCTACACCTTC.

This clone turned up a few times. The chain couples TRBV28 to TRBJ2-5, with 12 bases identical to TRBD2. Unmatched junction bases numbered 2, after V lost 2 bases and J lost 1 base. CDR1 is MDHEN, CDR2 SYDVKM, per germline. CDR3 size: 16 residues. The DNA of the CDR3 is TGTGCCAGCAGTTTAACGGGACTAGCGGGCCAAGAGACCCAGTACTTC. This encodes CASSLTGLAGQETQYF.